This is a list of T cell receptor beta chains from one sample in a study of spatial heterogeneity in lung cancer. TCRdb reanalysed the 5' RACE reads using MiXCR and keeps one entry per CDR3 protein. The table records roughly 15,000 distinct CDR3 sequences, around 7.5% of them present only once. The sequenced sample was lung tumor tissue, obtained at surgery. These receptor sequences come from a male donor with early-stage non-small cell lung cancer. Each CDR3 is given with its conserved first and last residue. D genes are given only for firm matches. Size is stated for part of the rows, as once, few or many counts, or as a class when the clone is expanded.

>TRBV20-1|NA|TRBJ2-4|NA
TGCAGTGCTAGAAAACACGCATTGGAGTCATATGGCCTAGCCAAAAACATTCAGTACTTC
CSARKHALESYGLAKNIQYF
>TRBV3-1|many|TRBJ1-1|NA
TGTGCCAGCAAAGGTGTAGAGCTGAACACTGAAGCTTTCTTT
CASKGVELNTEAFF
>TRBV20-1|medium-sized|TRBJ2-5|TRBD1
TGCAGTGCACGGACAGGGCAGGAGACCCAGTACTTC
CSARTGQETQYF
>TRBV29-1|many|TRBJ2-5|TRBD2
TGCAGCGTCACTAGCGGTGAAGAGACCCAGTACTTC
CSVTSGEETQYF
>TRBV7-3|few|TRBJ2-5|TRBD2
TGTGCCAGCAGCCCAATAGCGGGATACCAAGAGACCCAGTACTTC
CASSPIAGYQETQYF
>TRBV4-2|many|TRBJ2-1|TRBD2
TGTGCCAGCAGCCAAGCCATCGGGACTAGCGGGAGGGCCGGGGGGAATGAGCAGTTCTTC
CASSQAIGTSGRAGGNEQFF
>TRBV4-2|medium-sized|TRBJ2-3|TRBD2
TGTGCCAGCAGCCTCACCACTAGCGGGATTACAGATACGCAGTATTTT
CASSLTTSGITDTQYF
>TRBV25-1|NA|TRBJ2-7|NA
TGTGCCAGCAGTGGATATAACAGCTACGAGCAGTACTTC
CASSGYNSYEQYF
>TRBV19|medium-sized|TRBJ2-3|NA
TGTGCCAGTAGTATCTTCCAGGGTGGCACAGATACGCAGTATTTT
CASSIFQGGTDTQYF
>TRBV7-2|NA|TRBJ2-5|TRBD1
TGTGCCAGCAGCTGGGGACAGGGAGAGACCCAGTACTTC
CASSWGQGETQYF
>TRBV10-3|many|TRBJ1-5|NA
TGTGCCATCAGGGACAGTCCCGGTCAGCCCCAGCATTTT
CAIRDSPGQPQHF
>TRBV2|many|TRBJ1-5|TRBD1
TGTGCCAGTAGGGGGCTTAGCAATCAGCCCCAGCATTTT
CASRGLSNQPQHF
>TRBV12-5|many|TRBJ1-1|NA
TGTGCTAGTGGTTTGACAGGGATGAACACTGAAGCTTTCTTT
CASGLTGMNTEAFF
>TRBV2|many|TRBJ1-6|TRBD1
TGTGCCAGCAGTGGGTCCTTACAGGGGAGTTCACCCCTCCACTTT
CASSGSLQGSSPLHF
>TRBV20-1|NA|TRBJ1-5|TRBD1
TGCAGTGCCTTCGGGACAGGGCTAAGCGGTCAGCCCCAGCATTTT
CSAFGTGLSGQPQHF
>TRBV20-1|NA|TRBJ1-6|NA
TGCAGTGCTAGACTCGGGACACCTAATTCACCCCTCCACTTT
CSARLGTPNSPLHF
>TRBV6-2/TRBV6-3|many|TRBJ1-2|TRBD1
TGTGCCAGCAGTAACCGGGACAGGGGCTACACCTTC
CASSNRDRGYTF
>TRBV20-1|many|TRBJ1-2|NA
TGCAGTACCGACAACTATGGCTACACCTTC
CSTDNYGYTF
>TRBV27|NA|TRBJ2-3|TRBD2
TGTGCCAGCAGTTCAGGACTAGCTGAAGATACGCAGTATTTT
CASSSGLAEDTQYF
>TRBV6-6|few|TRBJ2-2|NA
TGTGCCAGCACCTACACGGGATACACCGGGGAGCTGTTTTTT
CASTYTGYTGELFF
>TRBV14|many|TRBJ2-1|NA
TGTGCCAGCAGCCAAGAGGTCCTGGATGAGCAGTTCTTC
CASSQEVLDEQFF
>TRBV3-1|few|TRBJ2-1|TRBD2
TGTGCCAGCAGCCCCCAACCGGGACTAGGGAGTAATGAGCAGTTCTTC
CASSPQPGLGSNEQFF
>TRBV29-1|NA|TRBJ2-2|TRBD1
TGCAGCGTTGAGGTTGACAGGGGGGGCACCGGGGAGCTGTTTTTT
CSVEVDRGGTGELFF
>TRBV30|many|TRBJ1-5|NA
TGTGCCTGGAGACCTGGGGAGAATGGCAATCAGCCCCAGCATTTT
CAWRPGENGNQPQHF
>TRBV19|NA|TRBJ2-6|TRBD1
TGTGCCAGTACCCTGACAGGGCCTGGGGCCAACGTCCTGACTTTC
CASTLTGPGANVLTF
>TRBV6-5|many|TRBJ1-6|NA
TGTGCCAGCAGCCCAGGGGTAAATTCACCCCTCCACTTT
CASSPGVNSPLHF
>TRBV30|many|TRBJ1-5|NA
TGTGCCTGGAGTGTACAAAAAGGTAATCAGCCCCAGCATTTT
CAWSVQKGNQPQHF
>TRBV7-3|many|TRBJ2-6|TRBD2
TGTGCCAGCAGCCTCGGACTAGCGGGAGTCTCACCTGGGGCCAACGTCCTGACTTTC
CASSLGLAGVSPGANVLTF
>TRBV5-1|many|TRBJ2-1|TRBD2
TGCGCCAGCAGCCTAGGGACTAGCGGGAGACGGGTACGTGAGCAGTTCTTC
CASSLGTSGRRVREQFF
>TRBV6-5|many|TRBJ1-1|NA
TGTGCCAGCAGTTACACGGGACGAGCTTTCTTT
CASSYTGRAFF
>TRBV24-1|medium-sized|TRBJ2-5|NA
TGTGCCACCGGCCAAGGGGCTCAAGAGACCCAGTACTTC
CATGQGAQETQYF
>TRBV7-9|many|TRBJ2-1|TRBD1
TGTGCCAGCAGCCGCGGGACAGGGGCCTACAATGAGCAGTTCTTC
CASSRGTGAYNEQFF
>TRBV18|few|TRBJ2-5|TRBD1
TGTGCCAGCTCACCCAGCCCCGGGACAGGGCTCGGGACCCAGTACTTC
CASSPSPGTGLGTQYF
>TRBV7-2|few|TRBJ1-5|TRBD1
TGTGCCAGCAGCTACGACAGGGTTCAGCCCCAGCATTTT
CASSYDRVQPQHF
>TRBV5-6|many|TRBJ1-4|NA
TGTGCCAGCAGCTTGGGGCCCACAGGGTACAATGAAAAACTGTTTTTT
CASSLGPTGYNEKLFF
>TRBV20-1|few|TRBJ2-2|NA
TGCAGTGCTAGAGATACAAGGGGCGCCCCCGGGGAGCTGTTTTTT
CSARDTRGAPGELFF
>TRBV27|many|TRBJ2-2|NA
TGTGCCAGCAGTTTAGGCCGGGCGCACACCGGGGAGCTGTTTTTT
CASSLGRAHTGELFF
>TRBV18|NA|TRBJ2-5|TRBD2
TGTGCTAGCTCACCGATCGGGGGGGCGCAAGAGACCCAGTACTTC
CASSPIGGAQETQYF
>TRBV6-2/TRBV6-3|many|TRBJ2-2|NA
TGTGCCAGCAGTCGACGGACCGGCACCGGGGAGCTGTTTTTT
CASSRRTGTGELFF
>TRBV5-1|few|TRBJ1-4|NA
TGCGCCAGCAGCTTGGACCGGGAATATGAAAAACTGTTTTTT
CASSLDREYEKLFF
>TRBV18|NA|TRBJ2-1|TRBD2
TGTGCCAGCTCACCAACGACTAGCGGGGGGGCCTTCAATGAGCAGTTCTTC
CASSPTTSGGAFNEQFF
>TRBV13|many|TRBJ1-6|NA
TGTGCCAGCAGCCAACGTGGACAGCCTAATTCACCCCTCCACTTT
CASSQRGQPNSPLHF
>TRBV6-5|medium-sized|TRBJ1-4|NA
TGTGCCAGCAGTGACAGCAGGAAGAAAAAACTGTTTTTT
CASSDSRKKKLFF
>TRBV30|NA|TRBJ2-7|NA
TGTGCCTGGAGTGTGGACAGAAACTACGAGCAGTACTTC
CAWSVDRNYEQYF
>TRBV5-1|NA|TRBJ2-1|NA
TGCGCCAGCAGCTTGTCACTAGCTGCTCGCCGCAATGAGCAGTTCTTC
CASSLSLAARRNEQFF
>TRBV4-1|few|TRBJ1-1|NA
TGCGCCAGCAGCCAGGGATCGGGGGGCGCATTCACTGAAGCTTTCTTT
CASSQGSGGAFTEAFF